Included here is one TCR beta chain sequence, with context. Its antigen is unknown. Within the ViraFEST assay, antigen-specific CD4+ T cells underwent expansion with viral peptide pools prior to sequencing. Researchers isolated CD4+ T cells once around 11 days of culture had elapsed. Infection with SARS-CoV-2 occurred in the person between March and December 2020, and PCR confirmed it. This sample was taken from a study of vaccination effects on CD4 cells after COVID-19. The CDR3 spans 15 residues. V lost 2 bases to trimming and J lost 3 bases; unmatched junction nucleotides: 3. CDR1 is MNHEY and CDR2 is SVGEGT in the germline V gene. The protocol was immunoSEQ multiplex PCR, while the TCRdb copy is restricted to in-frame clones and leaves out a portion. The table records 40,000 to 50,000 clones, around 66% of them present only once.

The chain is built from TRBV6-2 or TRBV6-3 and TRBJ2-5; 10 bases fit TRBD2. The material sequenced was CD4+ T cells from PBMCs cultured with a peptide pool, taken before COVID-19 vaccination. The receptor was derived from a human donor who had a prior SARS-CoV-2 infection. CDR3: CASSYRLAGEETQYF. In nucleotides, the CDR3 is TGTGCCAGCAGTTACCGTCTAGCGGGAGAAGAGACCCAGTACTTC.